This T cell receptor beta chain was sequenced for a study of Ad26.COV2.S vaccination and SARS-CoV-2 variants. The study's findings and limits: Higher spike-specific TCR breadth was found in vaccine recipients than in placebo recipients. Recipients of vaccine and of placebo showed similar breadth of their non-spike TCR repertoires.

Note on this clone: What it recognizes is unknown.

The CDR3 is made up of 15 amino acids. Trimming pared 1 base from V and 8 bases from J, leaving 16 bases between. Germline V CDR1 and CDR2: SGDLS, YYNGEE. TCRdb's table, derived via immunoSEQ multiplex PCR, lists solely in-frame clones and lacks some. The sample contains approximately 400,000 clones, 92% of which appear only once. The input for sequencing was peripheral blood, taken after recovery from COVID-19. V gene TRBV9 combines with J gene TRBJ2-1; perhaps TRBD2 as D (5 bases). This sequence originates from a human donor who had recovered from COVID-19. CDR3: CASSVSGSRIDEQFF. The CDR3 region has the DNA TGTGCCAGCAGCGTATCGGGGTCGCGTATCGATGAGCAGTTCTTC.